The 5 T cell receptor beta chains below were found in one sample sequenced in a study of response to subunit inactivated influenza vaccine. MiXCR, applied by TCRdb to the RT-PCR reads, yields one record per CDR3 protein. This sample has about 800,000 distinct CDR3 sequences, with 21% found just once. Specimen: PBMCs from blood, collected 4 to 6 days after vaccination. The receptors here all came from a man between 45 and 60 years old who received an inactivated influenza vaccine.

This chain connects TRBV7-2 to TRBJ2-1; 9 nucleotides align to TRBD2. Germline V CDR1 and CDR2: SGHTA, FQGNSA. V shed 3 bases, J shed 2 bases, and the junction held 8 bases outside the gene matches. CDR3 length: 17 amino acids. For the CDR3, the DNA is TGTGCCAGCAGCTTTGGGTCTGTAGCGGGGGCCTACAATGAGCAGTTCTTC. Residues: CASSFGSVAGAYNEQFF.

Here the CDR3 DNA reads TGCAGTCCGAAGAGACCCAAGAACACTGAAGCTTTCTTT. Translating it yields CSPKRPKNTEAFF. V usage is TRBV20-1 and J usage is TRBJ1-1; D remains ambiguous. V was cut by 8 bases and J by 1 base, with 14 bases left in between. This CDR3 is 13 amino acids long. Germline CDR1 reads DFQATT; CDR2 reads SNEGSKA (reference sequence).

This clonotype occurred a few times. This chain's CDR3 is CASSFGQAKLNTEAFF. The CDR3 bases are TGTGCCAGCAGTTTTGGCCAGGCGAAGCTGAACACTGAAGCTTTCTTT. This chain joins TRBV12-3 or TRBV12-4 and TRBJ1-1; D unclear. The CDR3 covers 16 residues. V was pared by 3 bases and J by 0 bases, with 14 bases between.

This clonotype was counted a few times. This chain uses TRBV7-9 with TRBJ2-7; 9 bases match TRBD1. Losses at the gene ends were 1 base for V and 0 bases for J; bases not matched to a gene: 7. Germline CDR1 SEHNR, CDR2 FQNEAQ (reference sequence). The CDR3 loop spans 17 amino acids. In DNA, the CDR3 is TGTGCCAGCAGCTTAGGCCGGAGGGACAGGGACTCCTACGAGCAGTACTTC. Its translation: CASSLGRRDRDSYEQYF.

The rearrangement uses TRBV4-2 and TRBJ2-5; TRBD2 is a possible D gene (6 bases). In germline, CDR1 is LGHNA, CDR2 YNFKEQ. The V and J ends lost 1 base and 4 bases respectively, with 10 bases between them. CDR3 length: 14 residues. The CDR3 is CASSQVVSGETQYF. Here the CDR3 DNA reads TGTGCCAGCAGCCAAGTCGTTAGCGGAGAGACCCAGTACTTC.